These 21 T cell receptor beta chains were sequenced from one sample in a study of response to subunit inactivated influenza vaccine. MiXCR was run by TCRdb on the RT-PCR reads, yielding one entry per CDR3 protein. The sample includes around 650,000 distinct CDR3 sequences, approximately 15% of them seen just once. Here the sequenced sample was PBMCs from blood, taken roughly 12 days after vaccination. The receptors originated from a man over 45 who received an inactivated influenza vaccine.

Of note for this clonotype: Being one base from a much bigger clone, this may be a read error. The chain uses TRBV6-2 or TRBV6-3 and TRBJ2-1; 11 bases match TRBD1. Germline V CDR1 and CDR2: MNHEY, SVGEGT. The CDR3 has 12 amino acids. For the CDR3, the DNA is TGTGCCCGCAGTCGGGACAGGGGGTTTCGGTTCTTC. Amino acids: CARSRDRGFRFF.

The V and J genes are TRBV12-3 or TRBV12-4 and TRBJ2-1; D is perhaps TRBD2 (6 bases). CDR3 size: 16 residues. V lost 6 bases and J lost 1, with 16 bases in between. The CDR3: CASRSSGFISYNEQFF. DNA of the CDR3: TGTGCCAGCAGAAGTAGCGGCTTTATATCCTACAATGAGCAGTTCTTC.

The chain's CDR3 is CASIKYNEQFF. Written as DNA, the CDR3 is TGTGCCAGCATCAAATACAATGAGCAGTTCTTC. The rearrangement joins TRBV11-2 to TRBJ2-1; D is uncertain. Germline CDR1 is SGHAT and CDR2 is FQNNGV. The CDR3 consists of 11 residues. Between the trimmed V and J ends, which lost 7 bases and 4 bases, there was a span of 5 bases.

This chain uses TRBV6-2 or TRBV6-3 with TRBJ2-5, with TRBD1 as a possible D gene (5 bases). The germline V and J ends were trimmed by 5 bases and 2 bases, with 12 bases remaining between them. Germline V gives CDR1 MNHEY, CDR2 SVGEGT. CDR3 length: 14 amino acids. CDR3 nucleotides: TGTGCCAGCAGTCATGACAGCTTTCAAGAGACCCAGTACTTC. Residues: CASSHDSFQETQYF.

This chain links TRBV7-9 with TRBJ2-7, with TRBD2 matching 10 bases. V lost 0 bases to trimming and J lost 6 bases; unmatched junction nucleotides: 8. Germline values: CDR1 SEHNR, CDR2 FQNEAQ (reference sequence). The CDR3 sequence is 16 residues long. The CDR3 loop reads CASSLARGLAPLEQYF. DNA of the CDR3: TGTGCCAGCAGCTTAGCTAGGGGACTAGCGCCCCTCGAGCAGTACTTC.

This clonotype was seen a few times. For the CDR3, the DNA is TGTGCCAGCAGTTCCCTGCTGACAGGTGTAACAGATACGCAGTATTTT. Its translation: CASSSLLTGVTDTQYF. V usage is TRBV7-9 and J usage is TRBJ2-3; D perhaps matches TRBD1 (6 bases). The CDR3 sequence is 16 residues long. Germline V gives CDR1 SEHNR, CDR2 FQNEAQ (reference sequence). The V end lost 6 bases, the J end lost 3 bases, and 19 bases lay between the germline ends. The full variable domain, with the rest looked up from reference TRBV7-9 and TRBJ2-3, is DTGVSQNPRHKITKRGQNVTFRCDPISEHNRLYWYRQTLGQGPEFLTYFQNEAQLEKSRLLSDRFSAERPKGSFSTLEIQRTEQGDSAMYLCASSSLLTGVTDTQYFGPGTRLTVL.

The chain couples TRBV12-3 or TRBV12-4 to TRBJ1-1; D might be TRBD1 (6 bases). Trimming removed 4 bases from V and 3 bases from J, with 9 bases in between. CDR3 size: 13 residues. The CDR3 nucleotides read TGTGCCAGCAGTTATCAGGGGTACACTGAAGCTTTCTTT. This translates into CASSYQGYTEAFF.

A few counts support this clonotype. This chain connects TRBV4-3 to TRBJ1-6; 8 bases align to TRBD1. The CDR3 extends over 15 amino acids. V was clipped by 3 bases and J by 2 bases; unmatched bases: 0. The germline CDR1 and CDR2 sequences are LGHNA and YSLEER. This CDR3 reads CASSQDRAYNSPLHF. CDR3 sequence (DNA): TGCGCCAGCAGCCAGGACAGGGCCTATAATTCACCCCTCCACTTT.

The V and J genes are TRBV3-1 and TRBJ2-7; 9 bases fit TRBD1. This CDR3 region has 16 residues. Germline CDR1 and CDR2: LGHDT and YNNKEL (reference sequence). V lost 1 base, J lost 7 bases, and 11 bases stayed unmatched. The CDR3 loop is CASSQVLTGGSGEQYF. CDR3 bases: TGTGCCAGCAGCCAAGTTCTGACAGGGGGTTCGGGAGAGCAGTACTTC.

This clonotype was counted ten times or more. The chain is built from TRBV10-2 and TRBJ2-6; 11 bases are a match to TRBD2. The junction had 1 base not matched to a gene; V was cut back by 6 bases and J by 0 bases. In germline, CDR1 is WSHSY, CDR2 SAAADI. This CDR3 comprises 16 residues. CDR3 DNA sequence: TGCGCCAGCAGGCTAGCGGGGGGCTCTGGGGCCAACGTCCTGACTTTC. Protein: CASRLAGGSGANVLTF.

CDR3 sequence: CASSEYGLAGVRATDTQYF. For the CDR3, the DNA is TGCGCCAGCAGTGAGTACGGACTAGCGGGGGTTAGGGCCACAGATACGCAGTATTTT. J is TRBJ2-3 and V is TRBV10-2, with TRBD2 matching 13 bases. This CDR3 is built from 19 residues. Trimming at V came to 1 base and at J to 2 bases, leaving 9 bases not matched to a gene. From germline, CDR1 is WSHSY and CDR2 SAAADI.

V usage is TRBV12-3 or TRBV12-4 and J usage is TRBJ2-7; no clear D gene. This CDR3 has 12 amino acids. V lost 6 bases and J 2 bases, leaving 8 bases between the germline ends. The DNA of the CDR3 is TGTGCCAGCAGCCACACGGCCTACGAGCAGTACTTC. Amino acid sequence: CASSHTAYEQYF.

This clonotype was counted only a few times. This chain uses TRBV11-2 with TRBJ2-5; 13 bases fit TRBD2. Germline V gene data show CDR1 as SGHAT and CDR2 as FQNNGV. CDR3 length: 18 residues. V dropped 1 base and J dropped 3; count of bases not matched to a gene: 8. The CDR3 coding sequence is TGTGCCAGCAGCTTAGTATGGACTAGCGGGGGAAGTAAAGAGACCCAGTACTTC. It encodes CASSLVWTSGGSKETQYF.

This clonotype was observed a handful of times. The chain carries TRBV29-1 and TRBJ1-5; D remains ambiguous. CDR3 length: 12 amino acids. Trimming shortened V by 1 base and J by 5 bases, and 6 bases separated the two germline ends. From germline, CDR1 is SQVTM and CDR2 ANQGSEA. The CDR3 loop is CSVEAEDQPQHF. The CDR3 DNA follows: TGCAGCGTTGAAGCCGAAGATCAGCCCCAGCATTTT.

The chain recombines TRBV20-1 with TRBJ1-5, with 7 bases that match TRBD1. This CDR3 spans 14 amino acids. Germline-derived CDR1 and CDR2 are DFQATT and SNEGSKA (reference sequence). The V segment lost 2 bases and the J segment 7 bases; nucleotides outside the gene matches: 8. DNA of the CDR3: TGCAGTGCTAGACCCCGGGACAGTTGGCAGCCCCAGCATTTT. This codes for CSARPRDSWQPQHF.

Only a few counts were recorded for this clonotype. The chain carries TRBV18 and TRBJ1-2; D perhaps matches TRBD1 (6 bases). The germline gives CDR1 KGHSH, CDR2 LQKENI. The CDR3 loop spans 13 amino acids. The germline V and J ends were trimmed by 1 base and 6 bases, with 9 bases remaining between them. The CDR3 nucleotides are TGTGCCAGCTCACCACGGGGGCGAGATGGCTACACCTTC. It translates to CASSPRGRDGYTF.

This clonotype was detected many times. V and J are TRBV29-1 and TRBJ2-6; 8 nucleotides align to TRBD1. The CDR3 is 16 residues long. The trim removed 4 bases at V and 1 base at J, leaving 6 bases unmatched. Germline assignment: CDR1 SQVTM and CDR2 ANQGSEA. CDR3 DNA: TGCAGCGTTGCAGGGGGCGCAAGGTCTGGGGCCAACGTCCTGACTTTC. This encodes CSVAGGARSGANVLTF.

The chain employs TRBV7-2 and TRBJ2-4; TRBD2 might be the D (6 bases). CDR1 and CDR2 from the germline V gene are SGHTA and FQGNSA. The CDR3 length is 16 residues. V was pared by 4 bases and J by 8 bases, with 21 bases between. CDR3 protein: CASSYRTGTGMDIQYF. For the CDR3, the DNA is TGTGCCAGCAGCTACCGGACCGGGACTGGCATGGACATTCAGTACTTC.

This clonotype occurred a few times. The rearrangement uses TRBV12-3 or TRBV12-4 and TRBJ1-2; D is unclear. Trimming left V 6 bases short and J 5 bases short, with 10 bases between. This CDR3 has 12 amino acids. The CDR3 coding sequence is TGTGCCAGCAGGGACGGACGTTATGGCTACACCTTC. As protein: CASRDGRYGYTF.

This clonotype occurred a few times. V usage is TRBV6-2 or TRBV6-3 and J usage is TRBJ2-2, with D perhaps matching TRBD1 or TRBD2 (5 bases each). CDR1 is MNHEY and CDR2 is SVGEGT in the germline V gene. V was trimmed by 5 bases and J by 0 bases, leaving 13 bases between them. The CDR3 has 16 residues. The CDR3 region is CASSPRGRANTGELFF. The CDR3 DNA is TGTGCCAGCAGTCCACGGGGCAGGGCGAACACCGGGGAGCTGTTTTTT.

This clonotype has just a few counts. The rearrangement links TRBV7-2 to TRBJ2-7; 7 bases are shared with TRBD2. Germline CDR1 reads SGHTA; CDR2 reads FQGNSA. The CDR3 spans 14 residues. The V segment lost 5 bases and the J segment 0 bases; nucleotides outside the gene matches: 4. The CDR3 here is CASSHSGYSYEQYF. For the CDR3, the DNA is TGTGCCAGCAGCCATAGCGGGTACTCCTACGAGCAGTACTTC.